Listed below are T cell receptor beta chains from one sample, sequenced in a study of cytomegalovirus exposure and HLA in healthy donors. Some clones are missing from TCRdb's copy, which holds only in-frame ones; the method was immunoSEQ multiplex PCR. The sample yields over 55,000 clones, roughly 77% seen once. The sample taken for sequencing was PBMCs. The receptors shown here come from a woman aged 25 to 45 in good health and CMV-seronegative. Each CDR3 is given with its conserved first and last residue. Each record gives: CDR3 DNA, CDR3 protein, clone size, J gene, V gene, D gene. The D gene is left open where the match is weak. Size is stated for part of the rows, as once, few or many counts, or as a class when the clone is expanded.

TGTGCCTGGAGACGGGGGAGACTAAAGTCTGGGGCCAACGTCCTGACTTTC CAWRRGRLKSGANVLTF . TRBJ2-6 TRBV30 .
TGTGCCACCACAGGACGGTGGAAAGAGACCCAGTACTTC CATTGRWKETQYF few TRBJ2-5 TRBV2 .
TGCGCCAGCAGCTTTGTAGGGGGCACTGAAGCTTTCTTT CASSFVGGTEAFF . TRBJ1-1 TRBV5-1 .
TGCGCCAGCAGACAGGGGTTGAGCTCCTACAATGAGCAGTTCTTC CASRQGLSSYNEQFF . TRBJ2-1 TRBV4-3 TRBD1
TGCGCCAGCAGCCAAGATTGGGACAGGGCCGATGGCTACACCTTC CASSQDWDRADGYTF . TRBJ1-2 TRBV4-3 TRBD1
TGTGCCACCCGGGACAGGGGATACGAGCAGTACTTC CATRDRGYEQYF . TRBJ2-7 TRBV2 TRBD1
TGTGCCTGGAGTCTTCTACGCTACAATGAGCAGTTCTTC CAWSLLRYNEQFF . TRBJ2-1 TRBV30 .
TGTGCCAGCAGCGACGACAGAGACTATGGCTACACCTTC CASSDDRDYGYTF . TRBJ1-2 TRBV7-2 .
TGTGCCAGCAGCTTAGTCGTTGGGAGTCAAGAGACCCAGTACTTC CASSLVVGSQETQYF . TRBJ2-5 TRBV7-2 .
TGTGCCAGCAGCAGCGGACAGGAGAAAAACATTCAGTACTTC CASSSGQEKNIQYF . TRBJ2-4 TRBV7-9 TRBD1
TGTGCCTGGAGTGTGGACAGGGGGTACGAGCAGTACTTC CAWSVDRGYEQYF . TRBJ2-7 TRBV30 TRBD1
TGCGCCAGCAGCCCGGGGACACCCGCAACTAATGAAAAACTGTTTTTT CASSPGTPATNEKLFF once TRBJ1-4 TRBV5-1 .